The source of this TCR beta chain is a study of blood T cells in healthy people across ages. Overall study: Per two T cells, about one barcoded beta molecule was captured through template switching. Findings and limits, study-wide: Estimated diversity that came from one million T cells was considered an underestimate. The study found more naive CD4+ cells and higher diversity in long-lived than aged donors.

Primers used in a second PCR of about 7 to 12 cycles were a sample-barcoded 5' primer and a J-beta primer mix. Using its own MiXCR run on the 5' RACE reads, TCRdb lists one record per CDR3 protein. Among hundreds of thousands of distinct CDR3 sequences listed, approximately 31% were seen once. Deletions cut 5 bases from V and 2 bases from J, with 6 bases between. The CDR3 loop spans 12 amino acids. Germline values: CDR1 MDHEN, CDR2 SYDVKM. About this clonotype itself: The target antigen is unknown.

The V call is TRBV28, the J call TRBJ2-5; no firm D call. The origin of this receptor is a woman over 75 in good health. Specimen: blood. The CDR3 DNA follows: TGTGCCAGCAGTATATATCAAGAGACCCAGTACTTC. Protein sequence: CASSIYQETQYF.